This is a list of T cell receptor beta chains from one sample in a study of PD-L1 blockade in urothelial cancer. TCRdb's table, derived via immunoSEQ multiplex PCR, lists solely in-frame clones and lacks some. The data hold 85,000 to 100,000 clones, with roughly 91% observed a single time. The specimen comprised PBMCs, sampled around atezolizumab (anti-PD-L1) treatment. Receptors were obtained from a man aged 60 to 69 with urothelial cancer. The CDR3 runs from the conserved cysteine through the conserved F or W. A D gene is named only where the DNA matches it firmly. Only some rows state a clone size, as once, few, many or a class for expanded clones.

>.|13|TRBV5-1|TRBJ2-7|once
TGCGCCAGCAGCCCCGCCGACTCGGGCGAGCAGTACTTC
CASSPADSGEQYF
>.|18|TRBV27|TRBJ1-4|.
TGTGCCAGCAGTTTATCGAGGGCAGGGGTCGCAACTAATGAAAAACTGTTTTTT
CASSLSRAGVATNEKLFF
>.|13|TRBV6-5|TRBJ1-5|few
TGTGCCAGCAGTTACGAGGTAGGACAGCCCCAGCATTTT
CASSYEVGQPQHF
>.|14|TRBV5-1|TRBJ1-6|.
TGCGCCAGCAGCTTGACAGAATATAATTCACCCCTCCACTTT
CASSLTEYNSPLHF
>TRBD2|16|TRBV18|TRBJ2-1|.
TGTGCCAGCTCACCAGCGAGACTAGCAATGGACAATGAGCAGTTCTTC
CASSPARLAMDNEQFF
>.|14|TRBV6-1|TRBJ2-3|.
TGTGCCAGCAGCAGGGGAGGGGACACAGATACGCAGTATTTT
CASSRGGDTDTQYF
>TRBD1|13|TRBV6-5|TRBJ2-1|.
TGTGCCAGCAGTTATCAGGGGGTCAATGAGCAGTTCTTC
CASSYQGVNEQFF
>.|13|TRBV6-5|TRBJ1-5|.
TGTGCCGCCGCGTCCTTTGGCAATCAGCCCCAGCATTTT
CAAASFGNQPQHF
>.|15|TRBV7-8|TRBJ1-1|few
TGTGCCAGCAGCTTAAGCGGGGTTTTGTACACTGAAGCTTTCTTT
CASSLSGVLYTEAFF
>TRBD2|15|TRBV4-1|TRBJ2-7|.
TGCGCCAGCAGCCCGGGACTAGTGGGCTCCTACGAGCAGTACTTC
CASSPGLVGSYEQYF
>TRBD1|13|TRBV5-6|TRBJ2-5|.
TGTGCCAGCGGGTGGACAGGGCAAGAGACCCAGTACTTC
CASGWTGQETQYF
>TRBD1|13|TRBV27|TRBJ2-7|.
TGTGCCAGCAGACGGACAGGGGGCGGTGAGCAGTACTTC
CASRRTGGGEQYF
>.|16|TRBV25-1|TRBJ2-6|.
TGTGCCAGCAGTGAATACGGCGGATCTGGGGCCAACGTCCTGACTTTC
CASSEYGGSGANVLTF
>TRBD1|13|TRBV5-1|TRBJ1-1|.
TGCGCCAGCACCGACAGGGGGAACACTGAAGCTTTCTTT
CASTDRGNTEAFF
>.|13|TRBV30|TRBJ2-7|few
TGTGCCTGGAGTGACGGTGCGTCCTACGAGCAGTACTTC
CAWSDGASYEQYF
>TRBD2|13|TRBV28|TRBJ2-2|.
TGTGCCAGCTCGCGGGGGAGCGCCGGGGAGCTGTTTTTT
CASSRGSAGELFF
>.|13|TRBV6-5|TRBJ2-7|.
TGTGCCAGCAGTTACGTGATACCCGGCGAGCAGTACTTC
CASSYVIPGEQYF
>TRBD1|14|TRBV6-6|TRBJ1-4|.
TGTGCCAGCAGTCTGGACAGGTATAATGAAAAACTGTTTTTT
CASSLDRYNEKLFF
>.|14|TRBV2|TRBJ2-7|.
TGTGCCAGCAGTCCGGGACTTTGGGGCTCCGAGCAGTACTTC
CASSPGLWGSEQYF
>TRBD2|17|TRBV7-6|TRBJ2-5|.
TGTGCCAGCAGCTTAAGGGGCGACGGGGGGTCAAGGGAGACCCAGTACTTC
CASSLRGDGGSRETQYF
>.|14|TRBV7-2|TRBJ1-2|.
TGTGCCAGCAGTTCTCCCGGCAGGGGCTATGGCTACACCTTC
CASSSPGRGYGYTF
>TRBD1|16|TRBV29-1|TRBJ2-6|few
TGCAGCGTTTTGGGGACAGGAAACTCTGGGGCCAACGTCCTGACTTTC
CSVLGTGNSGANVLTF
>TRBD1|13|TRBV7-2|TRBJ2-5|.
TGTGCCAGCAGCTTTTTCAGGGGGGAGACCCAGTACTTC
CASSFFRGETQYF
>TRBD1|15|TRBV5-1|TRBJ1-2|.
TGCGCCAGCAGCTTAGGGACGGGACAGATGTATGGCTACACCTTC
CASSLGTGQMYGYTF
>TRBD2|15|TRBV5-4|TRBJ2-3|.
TGTGCCAGCAGCTTCCGACTAGCGGGAGAAGATACGCAGTATTTT
CASSFRLAGEDTQYF
>.|18|TRBV7-2|TRBJ2-2|.
TGTGCCAGCAGCTCGCCGTGGGACAAGCTAGACTACACCGGGGAGCTGTTTTTT
CASSSPWDKLDYTGELFF
>TRBD2|15|TRBV14|TRBJ2-7|.
TGTGCCAGCAGCCCTACTAGCGGGCTCTCCTACGAGCAGTACTTC
CASSPTSGLSYEQYF
>.|14|TRBV7-7|TRBJ2-1|.
TGTGCTAGCAGCTTAGGTAATAGCTTCGATGAGCAGTTCTTC
CASSLGNSFDEQFF
>TRBD2|14|TRBV5-1|TRBJ2-7|.
TGCGCCAGCAGCTACCGCGGGGGGGCGTACGAGCAGTACTTC
CASSYRGGAYEQYF
>.|15|TRBV10-3|TRBJ2-2|.
TGTGCCATCAGCCAACAGGGACCGAACACCGGGGAGCTGTTTTTT
CAISQQGPNTGELFF
>.|12|TRBV7-2|TRBJ2-1|once
TGTGCCAGCAGCCCGCAACTCAATGAGCAGTTCTTC
CASSPQLNEQFF
>.|14|TRBV10-3|TRBJ1-5|once
TGTGCCATCAGTGATAGTCGGGGGAATCAGCCCCAGCATTTT
CAISDSRGNQPQHF
>.|15|TRBV29-1|TRBJ2-3|.
TGCAGCGTTGTTACTGGCAGGGGCAGCACAGATACGCAGTATTTT
CSVVTGRGSTDTQYF
>TRBD2|16|TRBV7-9|TRBJ2-7|.
TGTGCCAGCAGCCCCCCGGGACTAGCGGGAGGGTTCGAGCAGTACTTC
CASSPPGLAGGFEQYF
>.|14|TRBV11-2|TRBJ2-1|.
TGTGCCAGCAGCTTAGCGGACATTAACAATGAGCAGTTCTTC
CASSLADINNEQFF
>TRBD2|16|TRBV5-4|TRBJ2-3|.
TGTGCCAGCAGCGGCATGGGACGGGGGGGCACGAATACGCAGTATTTT
CASSGMGRGGTNTQYF
>.|18|TRBV21-1|TRBJ1-2|.
TGTGCCAGCAGCAAATGGTTCCCGGACTCCCCGGAAGACTATGGCTACACCTTC
CASSKWFPDSPEDYGYTF
>TRBD2|18|TRBV15|TRBJ2-2|.
TGTGCCACCAGCAGAGGGATCTTAGCGGGAGAGAACACCGGGGAGCTGTTTTTT
CATSRGILAGENTGELFF
>TRBD2|16|TRBV5-1|TRBJ2-1|.
TGCGCCAGCAGCTTGGCCACTAGCGGGAACTACAATGAGCAGTTCTTC
CASSLATSGNYNEQFF
>.|14|TRBV15|TRBJ2-5|few
TGTGCCACCAGCAGAGATCAGGCCCCCGAGACCCAGTACTTC
CATSRDQAPETQYF
>.|13|TRBV29-1|TRBJ1-1|.
TGCAGCGTTGAAGTCCAGATGAACACTGAAGCTTTCTTT
CSVEVQMNTEAFF
>.|14|TRBV15|TRBJ1-1|.
TGTGCCACTGGGCGCGGGGGAACAAACACTGAAGCTTTCTTT
CATGRGGTNTEAFF
>.|14|TRBV2|TRBJ2-3|.
TGTGCCAGCAGTGAAAGGGGATTCACAGATACGCAGTATTTT
CASSERGFTDTQYF
>TRBD1|14|TRBV2|TRBJ2-3|.
TGTGCCAGCAAGGACAAAAAACAGGGGGAGGCGCAGTATTTT
CASKDKKQGEAQYF
>.|15|TRBV4-3|TRBJ1-2|.
TGCGCCAGCAGCCAAGGCGTCCGCCAGGACTATGGCTACACCTTC
CASSQGVRQDYGYTF
>TRBD1|16|TRBV7-9|TRBJ1-6|.
TGTGCCAGCAGCTCACAAAGGACAGGTCTTAATTCACCCCTCCACTTT
CASSSQRTGLNSPLHF
>.|15|TRBV6-5|TRBJ1-5|.
TGTGCCAGCAGCCGTAAACCGACCCAGGAACAGCCCCAGCATTTT
CASSRKPTQEQPQHF
>.|14|TRBV4-3|TRBJ2-5|.
TGCGCCAGCAGCCTTGGACAGTTCCTGGAGACCCAGTACTTC
CASSLGQFLETQYF
>TRBD2|16|TRBV4-1|TRBJ2-1|.
TGCGCCAGCAGCCAAACTAGCGCAGAATCCTACAATGAGCAGTTCTTC
CASSQTSAESYNEQFF
>TRBD1|16|TRBV23-1|TRBJ2-2|.
TGCGCCAGCAGTCTTTGGACAGGGAAGAACACCGGGGAGCTGTTTTTT
CASSLWTGKNTGELFF
>TRBD1|14|TRBV19|TRBJ1-1|.
TGTGCCAGTAGTATCGACAGGGGGAGCACTGAAGCTTTCTTT
CASSIDRGSTEAFF
>.|11|TRBV29-1|TRBJ1-2|.
TGCAGCGGGGGCGGCGACTATGGCTACACCTTC
CSGGGDYGYTF